This T cell receptor beta chain emerged from a study of memory CD4+ T cells and cytomegalovirus serostatus. Method: immunoSEQ multiplex PCR; TCRdb's copy keeps in-frame clones and lacks some. The table lists approximately 47,000 clones, about 73% of them singletons. The sort gate was single viable CD3+CD4+CD8-CD45RO+ cells for memory CD4+ T cells. CDR1 and CDR2 from the germline V gene are MDHEN and SYDVKM. With 4 bases removed from V and 3 bases from J, the gap between germline ends came to 7 bases. The CDR3 is made up of 12 amino acids. This TCR came from an adult in good health and CMV-seronegative. The chain links TRBV28 to TRBJ2-7, with D possibly matching TRBD1 (6 bases). The material sequenced was memory CD4+ T cells from blood. CDR3 region: CASSYRVYEQYF. CDR3 DNA sequence: TGTGCCAGCAGTTACAGGGTCTACGAGCAGTACTTC.